The entry below gives a single TCR beta chain sequence along with its context. It lacks a known antigen. No per-base quality is available; no much larger clone lies one base away. The data derive from a study of T cell responses to AZD1222 COVID-19 vaccine (dated by TCRdb to 2020 to 2023). Broadly, across the study: AZD1222 recipients with second doses at about 4 weeks or about 12 weeks were pooled, because spike-specific TCR depth and breadth did not differ between schedules. TCR sequencing was performed for about 250 trial participants, of whom roughly 200 were given two doses of AZD1222 and around 25 were given two doses of MenACWY control vaccine. Trial participants were enrolled by age into 18-55, 56-69 and 70-plus year subgroups, with approximately 150, 30 and 60 TCR-sequenced participants respectively.

CDR1 and CDR2, per the germline V gene, are LGHNA and YSLEER. From the cysteine through the phenylalanine, the CDR3 covers 14 amino acids. CDR3 DNA is the only sequence kept; it has 42 bases, read in frame from the first base. V loses 4 bases of germline sequence and J loses 8 bases, and the interval between the two ends is 17 bases. The CDR3 regions of human TCRbeta chains were analyzed by immunosequencing. Under the source paper's analysis protocol: Repertoire TCRs were checked for matches against a reference library of SARS-CoV-2-specific TCRs that had been generated using the MIRA antigen-specificity platform. Breadth was defined as the fraction of unique TCRs that were SARS-CoV-2-associated, and depth was defined as the fraction of total T cells that were SARS-CoV-2-associated. Using the MIRA data, each spike-specific TCR was assigned both to the spike region to which the TCR was reactive and to a CD4 or CD8 class. Log10-transformed breadth and depth values were compared by one-way ANOVA with Sidak's multiple comparisons tests. The immuneACCESS repertoire file appears here via TCRdb, limited to in-frame rearrangements. These files lack a portion of the clones; in checked studies, under half of the deficit traces to unresolved V genes, and the cause of the others is not known. That table furnishes V, J and clone size, whereas the DNA furnished D and trimming. The sample table lists over 100,000 clones, about nine tenths of them with a count of one. The leading ten clones occupy 6% to 7.5% of the sample.

The time point label for this specimen denotes: baseline before first vaccination. Vaccinee samples were obtained from the UK trials COV001 and COV002, which included a single-blind randomized controlled phase 2/3 trial of AZD1222 (ChAdOx1 nCoV-19) in healthy adults. For TCRbeta chain sequencing, PBMC samples from trial participants were taken at day 0 and at day 28 after the second dose. The paper as a whole reports these results and caveats: In the small 56-69-year group, the increase in depth fell short of significance, most likely because of low power. Because no day 14 peak-response samples were available, repertoires were characterized only after the peak T cell response. Most participants were white British and females outnumbered males, and the authors suggested that clonal diversity may have been underestimated. A significant rise in spike-specific TCR breadth and depth was observed after two AZD1222 doses relative to day 0 and relative to MenACWY recipients. Reportedly, almost half of the unique spike-specific TCRs recognized epitopes lying outside the regions that are mutated in the B.1.351 and B.1.1.7 variants. Conclusions about previously exposed vaccinees are limited, since just five to seven AZD1222 recipients were seropositive for SARS-CoV-2 at baseline. The whole spike protein was spanned by vaccine-associated CD4 TCRs, and dominant responses were seen in regions 160-218 and 743-854.

The sample consisted of peripheral blood, taken on day 0 of AZD1222 vaccination. This sequence originates from an adult in good health. Rearrangement joined TRBV4-3 to TRBJ1-2; no D gene can be assigned with confidence. The CDR3 has the sequence CASSPSGGERGYTF. At the DNA level, the sequence is TGCGCCAGCAGCCCCTCTGGCGGGGAACGGGGCTACACCTTC.